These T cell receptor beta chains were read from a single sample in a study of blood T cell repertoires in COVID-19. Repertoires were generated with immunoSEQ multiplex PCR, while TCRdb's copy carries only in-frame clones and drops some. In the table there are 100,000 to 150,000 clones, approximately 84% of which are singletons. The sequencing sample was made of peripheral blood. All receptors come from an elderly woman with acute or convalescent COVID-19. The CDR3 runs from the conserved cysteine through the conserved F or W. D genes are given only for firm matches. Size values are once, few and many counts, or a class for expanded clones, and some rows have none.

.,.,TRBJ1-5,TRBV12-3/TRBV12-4,CASTWGSNQPQHF,TGTGCCAGCACCTGGGGCAGCAATCAGCCCCAGCATTTT
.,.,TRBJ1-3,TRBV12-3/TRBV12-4,CASTQGVGNTIYF,TGTGCCAGCACCCAAGGAGTAGGAAACACCATATATTTT
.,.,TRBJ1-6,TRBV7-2,CASQVGGRRLGSPLHF,TGTGCCAGCCAGGTGGGGGGGCGTCGCCTAGGGTCACCCCTCCACTTT
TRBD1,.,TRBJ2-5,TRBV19,CASRKIGTGTETQYF,TGTGCCAGTAGGAAGATCGGGACAGGGACTGAGACCCAGTACTTC
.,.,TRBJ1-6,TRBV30,CAWSVTGMGSPLHF,TGTGCCTGGAGTGTGACGGGGATGGGTTCACCCCTCCACTTT
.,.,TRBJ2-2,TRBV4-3,CASSQGYFPAATGELFF,TGCGCCAGCAGCCAAGGGTATTTCCCGGCGGCCACCGGGGAGCTGTTTTTT
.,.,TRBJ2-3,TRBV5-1,CASSLASLDTQYF,TGCGCCAGCAGCTTGGCGAGCCTAGATACGCAGTATTTT
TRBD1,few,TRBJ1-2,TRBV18,CASSPGTDNYGYTF,TGTGCCAGCTCACCAGGGACAGATAACTATGGCTACACCTTC
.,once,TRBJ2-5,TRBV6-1,CASSEARWGRMGETQYF,TGTGCCAGCAGTGAGGCCAGGTGGGGCCGGATGGGAGAGACCCAGTACTTC
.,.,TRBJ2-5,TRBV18,CASSPHSQETQYF,TGTGCCAGCTCACCACATTCTCAAGAGACCCAGTACTTC
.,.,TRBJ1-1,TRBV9,CASSVSASGEAFF,TGTGCCAGCAGCGTATCCGCGTCTGGTGAAGCTTTCTTT
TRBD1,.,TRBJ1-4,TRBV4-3,CASSQALTGVKEKLFF,TGCGCCAGCAGCCAGGCCCTGACAGGGGTGAAGGAAAAACTGTTTTTT
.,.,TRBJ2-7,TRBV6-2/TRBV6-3,CASSDDLTYEQYF,TGTGCCAGCAGTGACGACTTGACGTACGAGCAGTACTTC
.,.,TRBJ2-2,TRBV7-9,CASSLFWTTNTGELFF,TGTGCCAGCAGCTTATTTTGGACAACGAACACCGGGGAGCTGTTTTTT
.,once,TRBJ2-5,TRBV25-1,CASSDRGEETQYF,TGTGCCAGCAGTGACAGGGGGGAAGAGACCCAGTACTTC
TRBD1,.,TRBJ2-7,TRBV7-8,CASTLRGTGNEQYF,TGTGCCAGCACCTTACGGGGGACAGGGAACGAGCAGTACTTC
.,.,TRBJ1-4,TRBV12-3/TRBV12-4,CASSSPLEKLFF,TGTGCCAGCAGTTCCCCCTTGGAAAAACTGTTTTTT
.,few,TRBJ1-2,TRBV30,CALGRAYGYTF,TGTGCCTTAGGCAGGGCCTATGGCTACACCTTC
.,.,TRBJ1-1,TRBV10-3,CAIRRQMNTEAFF,TGTGCCATCAGAAGACAAATGAACACTGAAGCTTTCTTT
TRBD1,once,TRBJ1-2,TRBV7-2,CASSLVSGGNYGYTF,TGTGCCAGCAGCTTAGTGTCAGGGGGCAACTATGGCTACACCTTC
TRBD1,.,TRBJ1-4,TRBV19,CATGQVGATNEKLFF,TGTGCCACTGGACAGGTTGGGGCAACTAATGAAAAACTGTTTTTT
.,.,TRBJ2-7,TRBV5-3,CARSVVHKLAYEQYF,TGTGCCAGAAGCGTGGTCCATAAACTAGCCTACGAGCAGTACTTC
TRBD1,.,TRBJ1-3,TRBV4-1,CASSQDPPDRGASGNTIYF,TGCGCCAGCAGCCAAGATCCCCCAGACAGGGGAGCTTCTGGAAACACCATATATTTT
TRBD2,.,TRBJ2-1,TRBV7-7,CASSLLAGGGNEQFF,TGTGCCAGCAGCTTACTAGCGGGAGGAGGGAATGAGCAGTTCTTC
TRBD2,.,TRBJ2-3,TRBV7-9,CASSSWGPGLEADTQYF,TGTGCCAGCAGCTCATGGGGGCCGGGACTAGAGGCAGATACGCAGTATTTT
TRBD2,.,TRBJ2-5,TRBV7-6,CASSLFRRLAGGGETQYF,TGTGCCAGCAGCTTATTTCGTCGGCTAGCGGGAGGAGGAGAGACCCAGTACTTC
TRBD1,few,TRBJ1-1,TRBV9,CASSTGTGQGAFF,TGTGCCAGCAGCACCGGCACGGGACAGGGTGCTTTCTTT
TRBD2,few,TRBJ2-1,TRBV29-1,CSVDSGRALPNNEQFF,TGCAGCGTTGACAGCGGGAGAGCGCTGCCCAACAATGAGCAGTTCTTC
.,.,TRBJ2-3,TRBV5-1,CASGAGSPSTDTQYF,TGCGCCAGTGGGGCGGGGAGTCCTAGCACAGATACGCAGTATTTT
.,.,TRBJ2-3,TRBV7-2,CASSLARDLSTDTQYF,TGTGCCAGCAGCTTAGCCAGGGACTTAAGCACAGATACGCAGTATTTT
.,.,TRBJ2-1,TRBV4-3,CASSQDDGEPYNEQFF,TGCGCCAGCAGCCAAGATGACGGAGAACCCTACAATGAGCAGTTCTTC
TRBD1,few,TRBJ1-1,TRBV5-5,CASSYYRGSGNTEAFF,TGTGCCAGCAGCTATTACAGGGGTTCAGGGAACACTGAAGCTTTCTTT
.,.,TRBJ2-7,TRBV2,CASSVGRAETYEQYF,TGTGCCAGCAGTGTAGGGCGAGCGGAGACTTACGAGCAGTACTTC
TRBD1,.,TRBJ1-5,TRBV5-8,CASSSGQPRGNQPQHF,TGTGCCAGCAGCTCGGGACAGCCGAGGGGCAATCAGCCCCAGCATTTT